Sequencing of this T cell receptor (beta chain) was carried out in a study of human T cells and chemical hapten exposure (dated by TCRdb to the early 2020s). For the wider study: For sensitization, 2% DPC in acetone was applied to an approximately 2 cm by approximately 2 cm area of upper inner arm skin. Throughout the approximately 24-week study period, patients were also given weekly therapeutic DPC doses on the scalp. Alopecia areata with under or over 50% scalp involvement, alopecia totalis and alopecia universalis were represented in the patient cohort, which was mostly female. Peripheral blood TCR repertoire changes were tracked in vivo in alopecia patients during primary and secondary sensitization to the hapten diphenylcyclopropenone (DPC). Patch testing was done on the upper back using Finn chambers containing 0.01% DPC, and results were scored after 6 days according to International Contact Dermatitis Research Group standards. Libraries were pooled for sequencing, and variation in per-sample TCR yields was attributed mainly to small differences in library volumes within the pool. Blood samples were taken from patients before sensitization (week 0) and then at 2, 6 and about 24 weeks after DPC sensitization. Approximately 28 alopecia patients provided blood for TCR sequencing at one to four time points (pre-sensitization, 2, 6 and 24 weeks). Results the study describes overall, beyond this receptor: Because every patient had alopecia, a presumed autoimmune disease, the patients' immune response might differ from that of healthy individuals. Expanded TCRs formed significantly more large CDR3 similarity clusters than pre-sensitization or healthy control sets, consistent with antigen-driven responses. DPC sensitization did not change the number of TCRs with a frequency above 1 in 1000, and there was no evidence of changes in global repertoire structure. After repeated subsampling, the strength of the expansion versus patch-test correlation and the threshold at which it became significant changed. The number of PT1 expanded TCRs positively correlated with patch test score, significant at thresholds 8, 16 and 32 but not 4.

Deletion took 4 bases off V and 0 bases off J, with a span of 4 bases between the germline ends. CDR1 and CDR2, per the germline V gene, are SQVTM and ANQGSEA. From the cysteine up to the phenylalanine, the CDR3 has a length of 13 residues. Only the CDR3 DNA is retained, 39 bases long and in frame from the first base. This clonotype was seen a few times. Its cognate antigen has yet to be identified. No base quality information exists; no much larger clone differs at one position. Library generation was performed with RACE. Sequencing used a NextSeq 500. Library preparation attached unique molecular identifiers to individual cDNA molecules for quantitative, reproducible TCR counting. For every blood RNA sample, sequencing covered both the TCR alpha and TCR beta chains. As for the authors' bioinformatics: The median number of TCRs per sample was over 85,000, ranging from roughly 20,000 to 700,000. The Decombinator software suite was used to annotate V, J and CDR3 in the TCR reads. Every sample was subsampled to the same number of TCRs (28,000) for the PS versus PT1 abundance plots. Expanded TCRs were defined as absent before sensitization and observed at least eight times at the 2-week time point. In-frame beta chains were kept once TCRdb had trimmed the public reads at Q25 with fastp and called clones with MiXCR. Identical CDR3 protein sequences are pooled into one entry, listed with their most common genes and DNA. These V and J calls derive from TCRdb rather than the authors' analysis. The sample contains just over 80,000 distinct CDR3 sequences, about 11% of them found a single time. Around 4.2% of the sample rests with the top ten.

The time point label corresponds to: patch test 1, 2 weeks after DPC sensitization. In light of the paper, this sample's treatment or condition label describes: therapeutic diphenylcyclopropenone sensitization with weekly scalp DPC. Blood at each patch-test visit was drawn before the patch test was applied. To be eligible, patients had to be aged 18 to 70, diagnosed with alopecia and judged suitable for DPC therapy, while pregnant patients were excluded. Total RNA was isolated from unfractionated whole blood collected in Tempus Blood RNA tubes. The clonotype comes from a woman aged 50 to 65 with alopecia areata. Some clones in this sample may be carry-over from other donors' samples. The sequencing used whole blood, collected in connection with sensitization to the hapten diphenylcyclopropenone (DPC). The chain joins TRBV29-1 to TRBJ2-6, with the identity of the D gene unclear. CDR3 reads: CSVVNSGANVLTF. Here is the DNA: TGCAGCGTTGTTAACTCTGGGGCCAACGTCCTGACTTTC.